The present entry profiles one T cell receptor (beta chain) with its context. These data belong to a study of cytomegalovirus exposure and HLA in healthy donors. This CDR3 has 16 amino acids. Germline loops: CDR1 SNHLY, CDR2 FYNNEI. V was trimmed by 7 bases and J by 0 bases, leaving 15 bases between them. The assay was immunoSEQ multiplex PCR, and TCRdb's table has in-frame clones only and misses some. The data show around 300,000 clones, over 75% seen once. The sequenced sample consisted of PBMCs. The origin of this receptor is a man aged 25-40 years in good health and CMV-seronegative. The rearrangement uses TRBV2 and TRBJ1-4; D unresolved. DNA for the CDR3: TGTGCCAGCAATGAGAGGGCCATTTCAACTAATGAAAAACTGTTTTTT. Translation: CASNERAISTNEKLFF.